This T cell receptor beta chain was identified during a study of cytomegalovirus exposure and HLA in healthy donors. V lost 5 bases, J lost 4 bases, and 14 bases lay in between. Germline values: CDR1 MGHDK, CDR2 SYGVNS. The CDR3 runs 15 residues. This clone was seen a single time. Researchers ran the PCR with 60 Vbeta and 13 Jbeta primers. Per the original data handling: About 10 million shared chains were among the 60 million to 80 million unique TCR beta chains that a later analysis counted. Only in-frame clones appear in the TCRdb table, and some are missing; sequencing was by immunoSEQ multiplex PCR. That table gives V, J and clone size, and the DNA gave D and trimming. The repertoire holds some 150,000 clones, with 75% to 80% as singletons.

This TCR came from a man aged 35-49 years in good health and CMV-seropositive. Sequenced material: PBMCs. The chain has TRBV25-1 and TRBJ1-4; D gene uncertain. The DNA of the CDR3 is TGTGCCAGCAGTTCGGTCCTTCAACGTAATGAAAAACTGTTTTTT. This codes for CASSSVLQRNEKLFF.